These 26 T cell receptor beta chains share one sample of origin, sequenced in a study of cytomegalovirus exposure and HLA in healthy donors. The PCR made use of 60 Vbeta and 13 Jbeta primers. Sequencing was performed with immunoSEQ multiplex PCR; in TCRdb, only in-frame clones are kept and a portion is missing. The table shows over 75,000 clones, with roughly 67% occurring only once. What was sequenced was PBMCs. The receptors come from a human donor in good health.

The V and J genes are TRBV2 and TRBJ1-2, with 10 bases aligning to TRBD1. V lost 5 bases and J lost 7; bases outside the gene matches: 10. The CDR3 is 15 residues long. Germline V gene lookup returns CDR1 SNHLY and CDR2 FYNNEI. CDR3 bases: TGTGCCAGCAGTCGCCTGAGACAGGGGGCGCGTGGCTACACCTTC. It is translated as CASSRLRQGARGYTF.

CDR3 nucleotides: TGCAGCGTTGGACACGGGACAGGATTAAAGGCTAACTATGGCTACACCTTC. Amino acid sequence: CSVGHGTGLKANYGYTF. The chain couples TRBV29-1 to TRBJ1-2, with 8 bases that match TRBD1. The CDR3 extends over 17 amino acids. From germline, CDR1 is SQVTM and CDR2 ANQGSEA. J gave up 0 bases and V 4 bases, and 13 bases lay outside the gene matches.

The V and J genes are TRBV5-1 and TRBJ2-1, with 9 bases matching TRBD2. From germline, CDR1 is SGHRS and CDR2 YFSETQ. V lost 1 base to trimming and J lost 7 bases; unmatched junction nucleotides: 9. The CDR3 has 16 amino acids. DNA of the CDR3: TGCGCCAGCAGCTTGAACACGGCGGGGGGGCATAATGAGCAGTTCTTC. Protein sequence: CASSLNTAGGHNEQFF. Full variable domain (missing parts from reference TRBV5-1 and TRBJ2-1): KAGVTQTPRYLIKTRGQQVTLSCSPISGHRSVSWYQQTPGQGLQFLFEYFSETQRNKGNFPGRFSGRQFSNSRSEMNVSTLELGDSALYLCASSLNTAGGHNEQFFGPGTRLTVL.

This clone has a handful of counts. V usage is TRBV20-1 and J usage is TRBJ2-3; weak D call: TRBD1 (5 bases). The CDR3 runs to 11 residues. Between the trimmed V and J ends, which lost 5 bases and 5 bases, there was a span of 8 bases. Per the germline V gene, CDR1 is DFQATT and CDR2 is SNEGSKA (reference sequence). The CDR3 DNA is TGCAGTGCTTTCCAGGGAGATACGCAGTATTTT. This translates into CSAFQGDTQYF.

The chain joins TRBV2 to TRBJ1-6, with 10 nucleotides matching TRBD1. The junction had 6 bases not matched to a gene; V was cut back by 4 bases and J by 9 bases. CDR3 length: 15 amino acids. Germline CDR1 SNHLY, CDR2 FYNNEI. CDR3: CASSGETGGASPLHF. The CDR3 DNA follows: TGTGCCAGCAGTGGGGAGACAGGGGGCGCTTCACCCCTCCACTTT.

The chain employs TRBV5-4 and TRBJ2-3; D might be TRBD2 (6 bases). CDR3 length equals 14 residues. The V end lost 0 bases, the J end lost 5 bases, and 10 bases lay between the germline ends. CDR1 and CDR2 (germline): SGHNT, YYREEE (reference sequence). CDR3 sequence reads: CASSLDGGLDTQYF. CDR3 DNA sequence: TGTGCCAGCAGCTTGGACGGGGGTTTAGATACGCAGTATTTT.

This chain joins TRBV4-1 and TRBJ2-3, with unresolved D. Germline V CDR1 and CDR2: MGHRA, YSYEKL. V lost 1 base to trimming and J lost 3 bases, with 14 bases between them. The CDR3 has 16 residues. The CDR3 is CASSQVVEVRTDTQYF. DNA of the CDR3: TGCGCCAGCAGCCAAGTGGTAGAGGTCCGGACAGATACGCAGTATTTT.

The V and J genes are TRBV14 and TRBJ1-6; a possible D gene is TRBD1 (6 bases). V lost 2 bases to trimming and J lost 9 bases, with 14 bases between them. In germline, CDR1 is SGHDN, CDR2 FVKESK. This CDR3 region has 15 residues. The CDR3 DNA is TGTGCCAGCAGCCAATATGAGGGGGGGATTTCACCCCTCCACTTT. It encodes CASSQYEGGISPLHF.

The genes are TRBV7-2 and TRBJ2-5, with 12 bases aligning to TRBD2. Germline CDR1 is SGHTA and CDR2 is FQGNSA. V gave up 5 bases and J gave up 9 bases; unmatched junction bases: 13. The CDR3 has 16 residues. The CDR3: CASSPRTSGDLPAQYF. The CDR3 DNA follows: TGTGCCAGCAGCCCAAGGACTAGCGGGGACCTTCCGGCCCAGTACTTC.

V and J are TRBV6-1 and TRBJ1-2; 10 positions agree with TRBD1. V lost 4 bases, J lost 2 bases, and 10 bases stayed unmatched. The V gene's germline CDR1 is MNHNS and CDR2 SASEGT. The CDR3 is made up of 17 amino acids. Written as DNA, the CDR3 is TGTGCCAGCAGTGGATCAGACAGGGGGCCGAGAAACTATGGCTACACCTTC. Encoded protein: CASSGSDRGPRNYGYTF.

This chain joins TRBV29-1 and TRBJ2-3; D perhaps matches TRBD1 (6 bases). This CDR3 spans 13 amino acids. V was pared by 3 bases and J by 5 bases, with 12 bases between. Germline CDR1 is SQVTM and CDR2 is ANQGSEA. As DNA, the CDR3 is TGCAGCGTTGAGAACAGGGTTGGAGATACGCAGTATTTT. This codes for CSVENRVGDTQYF.

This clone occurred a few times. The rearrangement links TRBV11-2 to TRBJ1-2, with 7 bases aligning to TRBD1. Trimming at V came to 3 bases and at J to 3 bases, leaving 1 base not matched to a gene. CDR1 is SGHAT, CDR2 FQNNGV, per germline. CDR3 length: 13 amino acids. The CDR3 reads CASSFDRDYGYTF. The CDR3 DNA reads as TGTGCCAGCAGCTTCGACAGGGACTATGGCTACACCTTC.

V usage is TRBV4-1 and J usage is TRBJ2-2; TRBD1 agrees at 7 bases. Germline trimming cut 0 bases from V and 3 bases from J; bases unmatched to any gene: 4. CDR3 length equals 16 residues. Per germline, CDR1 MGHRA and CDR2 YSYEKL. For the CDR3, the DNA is TGCGCCAGCAGCCAAGATGGGGGACAGTACACCGGGGAGCTGTTTTTT. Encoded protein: CASSQDGGQYTGELFF.

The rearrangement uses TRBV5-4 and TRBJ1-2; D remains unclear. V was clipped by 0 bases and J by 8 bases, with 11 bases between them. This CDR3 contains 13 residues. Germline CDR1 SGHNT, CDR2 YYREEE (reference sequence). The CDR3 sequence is CASSLGAEWGYTF. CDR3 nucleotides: TGTGCCAGCAGCTTGGGGGCAGAATGGGGCTACACCTTC.

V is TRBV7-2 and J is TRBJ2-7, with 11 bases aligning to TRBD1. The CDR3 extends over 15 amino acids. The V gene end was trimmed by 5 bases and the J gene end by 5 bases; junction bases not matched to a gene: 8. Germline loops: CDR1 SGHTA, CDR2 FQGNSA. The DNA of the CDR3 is TGTGCCAGCAGCCCCTGGGACAGGGGGACGAACGAGCAGTACTTC. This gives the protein CASSPWDRGTNEQYF.

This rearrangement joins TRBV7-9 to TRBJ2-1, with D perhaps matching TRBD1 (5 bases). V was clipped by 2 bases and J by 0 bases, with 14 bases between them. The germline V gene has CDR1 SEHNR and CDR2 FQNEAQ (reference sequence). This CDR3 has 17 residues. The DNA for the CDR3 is TGTGCCAGCAGCTTATTTCCCGGACACCGCTCCTACAATGAGCAGTTCTTC. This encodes CASSLFPGHRSYNEQFF.

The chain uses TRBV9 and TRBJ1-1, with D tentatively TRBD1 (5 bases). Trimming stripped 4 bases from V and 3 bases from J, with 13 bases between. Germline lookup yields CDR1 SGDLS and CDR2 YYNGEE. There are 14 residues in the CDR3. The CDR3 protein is CASSPRQQHTEAFF. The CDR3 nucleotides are TGTGCCAGCAGCCCTCGACAGCAGCACACTGAAGCTTTCTTT.

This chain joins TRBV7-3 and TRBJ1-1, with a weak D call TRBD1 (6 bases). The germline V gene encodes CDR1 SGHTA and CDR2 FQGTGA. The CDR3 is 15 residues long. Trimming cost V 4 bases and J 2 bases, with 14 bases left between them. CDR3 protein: CASSSGQAINTEAFF. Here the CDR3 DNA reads TGTGCCAGCAGCTCGGGACAAGCCATTAACACTGAAGCTTTCTTT.

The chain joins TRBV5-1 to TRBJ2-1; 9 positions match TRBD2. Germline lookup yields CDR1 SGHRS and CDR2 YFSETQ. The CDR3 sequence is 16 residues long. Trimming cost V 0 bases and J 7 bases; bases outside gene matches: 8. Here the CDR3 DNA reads TGCGCCAGCAGCTTGGATGGCGGGGGGGCATCTAATGAGCAGTTCTTC. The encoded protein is CASSLDGGGASNEQFF.

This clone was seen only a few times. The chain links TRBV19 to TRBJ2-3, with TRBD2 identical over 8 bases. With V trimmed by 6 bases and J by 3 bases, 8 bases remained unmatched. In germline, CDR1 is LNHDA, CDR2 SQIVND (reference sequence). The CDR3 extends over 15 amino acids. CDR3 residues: CASSLGGAGTDTQYF. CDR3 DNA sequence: TGTGCCAGTAGCCTCGGGGGGGCCGGAACAGATACGCAGTATTTT.

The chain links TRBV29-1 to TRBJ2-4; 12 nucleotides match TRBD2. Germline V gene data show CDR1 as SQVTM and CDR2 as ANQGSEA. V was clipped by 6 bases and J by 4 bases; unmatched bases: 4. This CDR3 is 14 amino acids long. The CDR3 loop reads CSVGLAGTKNIQYF. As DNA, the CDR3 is TGCAGCGTCGGACTAGCGGGGACTAAAAACATTCAGTACTTC. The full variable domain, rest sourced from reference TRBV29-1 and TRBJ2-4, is SAVISQKPSRDICQRGTSLTIQCQVDSQVTMMFWYRQQPGQSLTLIATANQGSEATYESGFVIDKFPISRPNLTFSTLTVSNMSPEDSSIYLCSVGLAGTKNIQYFGAGTRLSVL.

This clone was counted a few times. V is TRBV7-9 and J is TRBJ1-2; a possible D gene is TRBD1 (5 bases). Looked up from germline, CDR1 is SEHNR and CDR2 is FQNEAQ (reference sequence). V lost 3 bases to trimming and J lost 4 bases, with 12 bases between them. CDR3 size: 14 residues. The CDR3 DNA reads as TGTGCCAGCAGCTTCCAGCAGGGAGGCTATGGCTACACCTTC. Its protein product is CASSFQQGGYGYTF. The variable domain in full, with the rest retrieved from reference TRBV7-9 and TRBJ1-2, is DTGVSQNPRHKITKRGQNVTFRCDPISEHNRLYWYRQTLGQGPEFLTYFQNEAQLEKSRLLSDRFSAERPKGSFSTLEIQRTEQGDSAMYLCASSFQQGGYGYTFGSGTRLTVV.

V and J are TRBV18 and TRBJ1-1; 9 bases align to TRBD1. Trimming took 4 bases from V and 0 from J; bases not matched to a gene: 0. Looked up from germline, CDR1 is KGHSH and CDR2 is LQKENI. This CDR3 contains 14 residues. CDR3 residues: CASSRDRVNTEAFF. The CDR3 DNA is TGTGCCAGCTCACGGGACAGGGTGAACACTGAAGCTTTCTTT.

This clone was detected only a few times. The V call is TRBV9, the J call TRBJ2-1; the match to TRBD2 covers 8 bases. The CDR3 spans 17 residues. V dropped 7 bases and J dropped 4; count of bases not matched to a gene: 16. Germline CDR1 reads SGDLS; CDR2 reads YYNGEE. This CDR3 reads CASAPRGLTSVYNEQFF. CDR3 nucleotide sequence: TGTGCCAGCGCTCCTCGGGGACTGACTAGCGTATACAATGAGCAGTTCTTC.

This CDR3 reads CASSLAEGQGVTEAFF. The CDR3 region has the DNA TGTGCCAGCAGCTTAGCGGAGGGACAGGGGGTCACTGAAGCTTTCTTT. The chain uses TRBV7-9 and TRBJ1-1; 11 bases are a match to TRBD1. There are 16 residues in the CDR3. V lost 0 bases, J lost 4 bases, and 4 bases stayed unmatched. The germline V gene has CDR1 SEHNR and CDR2 FQNEAQ (reference sequence). Full variable domain (remainder filled in from reference TRBV7-9 and TRBJ1-1): DTGVSQNPRHKITKRGQNVTFRCDPISEHNRLYWYRQTLGQGPEFLTYFQNEAQLEKSRLLSDRFSAERPKGSFSTLEIQRTEQGDSAMYLCASSLAEGQGVTEAFFGQGTRLTVV.

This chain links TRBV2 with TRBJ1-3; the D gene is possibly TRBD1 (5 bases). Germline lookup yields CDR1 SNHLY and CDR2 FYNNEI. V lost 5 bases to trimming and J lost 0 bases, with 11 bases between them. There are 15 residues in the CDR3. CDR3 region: CASSLTGGSGNTIYF. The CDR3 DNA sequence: TGTGCCAGCAGTCTCACAGGCGGCTCTGGAAACACCATATATTTT.